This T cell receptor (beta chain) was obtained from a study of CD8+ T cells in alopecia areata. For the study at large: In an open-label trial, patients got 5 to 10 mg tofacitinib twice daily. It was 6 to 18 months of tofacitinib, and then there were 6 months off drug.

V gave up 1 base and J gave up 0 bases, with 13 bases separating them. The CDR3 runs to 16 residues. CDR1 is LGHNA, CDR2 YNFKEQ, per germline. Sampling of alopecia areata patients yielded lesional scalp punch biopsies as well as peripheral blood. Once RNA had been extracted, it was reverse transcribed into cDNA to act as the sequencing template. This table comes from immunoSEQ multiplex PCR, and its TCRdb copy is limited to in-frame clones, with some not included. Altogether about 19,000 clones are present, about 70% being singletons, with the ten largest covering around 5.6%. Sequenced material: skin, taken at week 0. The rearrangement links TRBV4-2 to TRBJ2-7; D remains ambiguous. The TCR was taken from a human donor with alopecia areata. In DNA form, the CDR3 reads TGTGCCAGCAGCCAAGGTTTTGCAACAAACTCCTACGAGCAGTACTTC. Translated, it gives CASSQGFATNSYEQYF.